This TCR beta chain was profiled in a study of T cell responses to AZD1222 COVID-19 vaccine. Looking at the study overall: Pooling covered second doses at about 4 or about 12 weeks. Study outcomes and limitations: It was only a handful of AZD1222 recipients who were seropositive at baseline. After the peak T cell response, and only then, were repertoires sampled. White British people made up most donors, females outnumbered males, and clonal diversity was possibly underestimated.

This clone was detected once. The antigen is unknown. Only in-frame clones appear in the TCRdb table, and some are missing; sequencing was by immunoSEQ multiplex PCR. Found here are approximately 73,000 clones, nearly 85% of them singletons; the top ten hold 2.9%. CDR3 length equals 14 residues. V was trimmed by 2 bases and J by 2 bases, leaving 8 bases between them. CDR1 and CDR2 from the germline V gene are SGHVS and FQNEAQ. The source of this sequence is an adult in good health. The chain has TRBV7-8 and TRBJ2-3; D might be TRBD2 (6 bases). This specimen consisted of peripheral blood, obtained on day 0 of AZD1222 vaccination. Written as DNA, the CDR3 is TGTGCCAGCAGCTTAAGCGGGTACACAGATACGCAGTATTTT. Amino acid sequence: CASSLSGYTDTQYF.